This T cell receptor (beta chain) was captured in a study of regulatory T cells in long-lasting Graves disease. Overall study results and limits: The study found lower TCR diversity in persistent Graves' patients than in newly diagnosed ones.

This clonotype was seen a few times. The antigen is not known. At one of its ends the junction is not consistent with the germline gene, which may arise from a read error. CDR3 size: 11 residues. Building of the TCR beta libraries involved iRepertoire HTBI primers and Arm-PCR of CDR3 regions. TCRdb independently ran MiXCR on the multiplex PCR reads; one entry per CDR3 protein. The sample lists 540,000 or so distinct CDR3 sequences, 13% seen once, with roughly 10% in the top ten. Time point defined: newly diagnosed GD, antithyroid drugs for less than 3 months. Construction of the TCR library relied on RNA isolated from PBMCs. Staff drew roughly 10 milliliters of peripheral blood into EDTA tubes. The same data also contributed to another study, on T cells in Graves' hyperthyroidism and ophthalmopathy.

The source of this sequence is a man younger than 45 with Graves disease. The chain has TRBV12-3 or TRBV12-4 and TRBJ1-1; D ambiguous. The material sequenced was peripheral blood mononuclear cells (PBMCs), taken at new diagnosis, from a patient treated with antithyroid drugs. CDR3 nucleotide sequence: TGTGCCAGCAGTTTATCCCCTCAGTACGCCTTT. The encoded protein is CASSLSPQYAF.